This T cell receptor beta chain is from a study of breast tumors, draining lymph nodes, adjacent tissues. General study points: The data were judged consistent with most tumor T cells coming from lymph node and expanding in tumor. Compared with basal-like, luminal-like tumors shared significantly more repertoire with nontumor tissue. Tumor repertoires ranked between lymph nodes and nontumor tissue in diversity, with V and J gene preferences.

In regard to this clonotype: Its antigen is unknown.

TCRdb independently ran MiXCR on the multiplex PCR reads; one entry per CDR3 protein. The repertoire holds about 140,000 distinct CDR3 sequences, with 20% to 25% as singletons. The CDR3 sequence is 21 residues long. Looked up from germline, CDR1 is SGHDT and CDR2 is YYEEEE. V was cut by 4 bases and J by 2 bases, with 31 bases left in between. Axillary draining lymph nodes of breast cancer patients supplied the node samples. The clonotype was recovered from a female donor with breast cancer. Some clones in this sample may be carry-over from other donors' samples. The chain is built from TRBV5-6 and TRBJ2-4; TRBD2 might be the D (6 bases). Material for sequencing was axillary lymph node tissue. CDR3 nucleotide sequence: TGTGCCAGCAGCGGTGGGGTCGCTGGCGGGATTGTCCGTCGATCCAAAAACATTCAGTACTTC. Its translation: CASSGGVAGGIVRRSKNIQYF.